A selection of T cell receptor beta chains follows, all from one sample in a study of technical replicates of blood from several donors. The method was immunoSEQ multiplex PCR; TCRdb's version includes in-frame clones alone and lacks a portion of them. In the table there are about 66,000 clones, around 89% of which are singletons. The sequenced sample consisted of PBMCs. The receptors stem from a human donor in good health. Some clones in this sample may be carry-over from other donors' samples. Each CDR3 is given with its conserved first and last residue. The D gene is left open where the match is weak. Size is stated for part of the rows, as once, few or many counts, or as a class when the clone is expanded.

abundance	v_gene	j_gene	d_gene	CDR3nt	CDR3aa
-	TRBV6-1	TRBJ1-2	TRBD1	TGTGCCAGCAGTTTACTAGACAGGGTTGGTGGCTACACCTTC	CASSLLDRVGGYTF
-	TRBV5-6	TRBJ1-5	-	TGTGCCAGCAGCCCGGGGGGGGGTAGCAATCAGCCCCAGCATTTT	CASSPGGGSNQPQHF
once	TRBV5-4	TRBJ2-1	-	TGTGCCAGCAGCGCGGGGTACTCCTACAATGAGCAGTTCTTC	CASSAGYSYNEQFF
-	TRBV2	TRBJ2-7	-	TGTGCCAGCGAGAGTTTTTTCGAGCAGTACTTC	CASESFFEQYF
-	TRBV10-3	TRBJ2-7	-	TGTGCCATCGGGGGACTTAACGAGCAGTACTTC	CAIGGLNEQYF
-	TRBV7-9	TRBJ2-7	TRBD2	TGTGCCAGCAGCGGACCACTAGCGGGAGAGTACGAGCAGTACTTC	CASSGPLAGEYEQYF
-	TRBV11-2	TRBJ2-1	TRBD2	TGTGCCAGCAGCTTAGTTGGCGGGGGGGCGAATGAGCAGTTCTTC	CASSLVGGGANEQFF
-	TRBV5-1	TRBJ2-7	TRBD1	TGCGCCAGCAGCTCACAGGACAGGGCCCGATACGAGCAGTACTTC	CASSSQDRARYEQYF
once	TRBV7-9	TRBJ1-4	-	TGTGCCAGCAGCTCGACAGGTCCGGGCGAAAAACTGTTTTTT	CASSSTGPGEKLFF
few	TRBV4-3	TRBJ2-3	-	TGCGCCAGCAGCCAAGATCGGGGTCCAGATACGCAGTATTTT	CASSQDRGPDTQYF
-	TRBV6-1	TRBJ2-6	-	TGTGCCAGCAAGAACAGAAACTCTGGGGCCAACGTCCTGACTTTC	CASKNRNSGANVLTF
-	TRBV5-6	TRBJ2-1	TRBD2	TGTGCCAGCAGCCCCCAGGGGACTAGCGGGGAGCGGAAGTTCTTC	CASSPQGTSGERKFF
-	TRBV28	TRBJ2-7	-	TGTGCCAGCTCCGGGACTCCAACCTACGAGCAGTACTTC	CASSGTPTYEQYF
once	TRBV9	TRBJ2-7	-	TGTGCCAGCAGCGTAGTCCAGTGGCAGTACTTC	CASSVVQWQYF
-	TRBV5-8	TRBJ1-1	-	TGTGCCAGCAGCTTGGGTGACATGAACACTGAAGCTTTCTTT	CASSLGDMNTEAFF
-	TRBV6-5	TRBJ1-5	-	TGTGCCAGCAGATCGACACCGGGGGGCCGGCAGCCCCAGCATTTT	CASRSTPGGRQPQHF
-	TRBV4-3	TRBJ1-2	TRBD1	TGCGCCAGCAGCCAACTGGGACAGGGTAATTTGGATGGCTACACCTTC	CASSQLGQGNLDGYTF
-	TRBV18	TRBJ2-7	-	TGTGCCAGCTCACCGCCGCTAGCGTCTAGCTACGAGCAGTACTTC	CASSPPLASSYEQYF
-	TRBV11-3	TRBJ2-7	-	TGTGCCAGCAGCTTGACTCTATCCTCCTACGAGCAGTACTTC	CASSLTLSSYEQYF
-	TRBV19	TRBJ1-2	TRBD1	TGTGCCAGTAGTTTTACCGACAGGGTCTTCGGCTATGGCTACACCTTC	CASSFTDRVFGYGYTF
-	TRBV28	TRBJ1-5	TRBD1	TGTGCCAGCAGTTCCCGGGACAGGGTGAGAAGCAATCAGCCCCAGCATTTT	CASSSRDRVRSNQPQHF
-	TRBV28	TRBJ1-1	TRBD1	TGTGCCAGCAGGGTTTTGTTGACAGGGCGTGGAAACACTGAAGCTTTCTTT	CASRVLLTGRGNTEAFF
-	TRBV25-1	TRBJ2-3	TRBD2	TGTGCCAGCAGTGAACAAAGCGGGGGGGCCAACACAGATACGCAGTATTTT	CASSEQSGGANTDTQYF
-	TRBV11-3	TRBJ2-7	-	TGTGCCAGCAGCTTAGATTTGGGCCACGAGCAGTACTTC	CASSLDLGHEQYF
-	TRBV11-2	TRBJ2-7	TRBD2	TGTGCCAGCAGCTTAGTGGGGAGCGGGACGCGAAACTACGAGCAGTACTTC	CASSLVGSGTRNYEQYF
-	TRBV7-2	TRBJ2-2	TRBD2	TGTGCCAGCAGATACCCCCCGGGACTAGCGGTCACCGGGGAGCTGTTTTTT	CASRYPPGLAVTGELFF
-	TRBV5-4	TRBJ2-5	-	TGTGCCAGCAGCTTTTCGGGAACAGAGACCCAGTACTTC	CASSFSGTETQYF
-	TRBV14	TRBJ2-1	TRBD2	TGTGCCAGCAGCCAAGCCCGAGCGGGATACTACAATGAGCAGTTCTTC	CASSQARAGYYNEQFF
-	TRBV4-2	TRBJ2-3	-	TGTGCCAGCAGCCAAGAGGACAACCTCGGAAATACGCAGTATTTT	CASSQEDNLGNTQYF
-	TRBV5-6	TRBJ2-5	TRBD1	TGTGCCAGCAGCAGGACAGGGGAGGAAGGGGAGACCCAGTACTTC	CASSRTGEEGETQYF
-	TRBV19	TRBJ1-1	-	TGTGCCAGTAGTATATTGGGGGGAACTGAAGCTTTCTTT	CASSILGGTEAFF
-	TRBV9	TRBJ2-7	TRBD2	TGTGCCAGCAGTGCTAGCGGGACCGAGCAGTACTTC	CASSASGTEQYF
-	TRBV5-6	TRBJ1-4	-	TGTGCCAGCAGCTGGATGACAGGTCCCCCGCAGGAAAAACTGTTTTTT	CASSWMTGPPQEKLFF